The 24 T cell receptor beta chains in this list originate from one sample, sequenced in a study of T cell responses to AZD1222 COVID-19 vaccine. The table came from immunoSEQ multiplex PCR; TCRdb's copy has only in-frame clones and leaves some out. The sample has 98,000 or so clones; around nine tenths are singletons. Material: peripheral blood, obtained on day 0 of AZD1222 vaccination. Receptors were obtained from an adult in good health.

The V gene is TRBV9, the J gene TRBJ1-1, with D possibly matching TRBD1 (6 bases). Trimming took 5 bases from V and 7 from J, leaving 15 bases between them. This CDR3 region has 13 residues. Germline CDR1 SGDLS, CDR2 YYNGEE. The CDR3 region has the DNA TGTGCCAGCAGAAAAGAGGGGGATAATGAAGCTTTCTTT. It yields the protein CASRKEGDNEAFF. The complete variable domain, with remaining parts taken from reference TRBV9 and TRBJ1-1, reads DSGVTQTPKHLITATGQRVTLRCSPRSGDLSVYWYQQSLDQGLQFLIQYYNGEERAKGNILERFSAQQFPDLHSELNLSSLELGDSALYFCASRKEGDNEAFFGQGTRLTVV.

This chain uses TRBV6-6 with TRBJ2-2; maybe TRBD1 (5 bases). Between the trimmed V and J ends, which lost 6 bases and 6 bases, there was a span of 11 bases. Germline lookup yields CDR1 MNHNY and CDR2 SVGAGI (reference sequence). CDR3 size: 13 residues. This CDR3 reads CASRIQGAGELFF. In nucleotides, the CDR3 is TGTGCCAGCAGGATTCAGGGTGCCGGGGAGCTGTTTTTT.

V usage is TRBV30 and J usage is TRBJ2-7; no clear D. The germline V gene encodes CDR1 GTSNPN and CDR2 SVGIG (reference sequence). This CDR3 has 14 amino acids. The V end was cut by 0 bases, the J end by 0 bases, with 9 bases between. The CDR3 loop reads CAWSVRLSSYEQYF. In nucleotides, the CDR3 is TGTGCCTGGAGTGTACGACTTAGCTCCTACGAGCAGTACTTC. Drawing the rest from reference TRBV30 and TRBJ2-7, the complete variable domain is SQTIHQWPATLVQPVGSPLSLECTVEGTSNPNLYWYRQAAGRGLQLLFYSVGIGQISSEVPQNLSASRPQDRQFILSSKKLLLSDSGFYLCAWSVRLSSYEQYFGPGTRLTVT.

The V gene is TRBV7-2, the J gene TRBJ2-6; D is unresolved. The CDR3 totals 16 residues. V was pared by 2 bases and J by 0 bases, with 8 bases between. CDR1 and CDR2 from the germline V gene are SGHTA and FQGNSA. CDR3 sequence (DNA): TGTGCCAGCAGCTTACGCCAGCTCTCTGGGGCCAACGTCCTGACTTTC. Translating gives CASSLRQLSGANVLTF.

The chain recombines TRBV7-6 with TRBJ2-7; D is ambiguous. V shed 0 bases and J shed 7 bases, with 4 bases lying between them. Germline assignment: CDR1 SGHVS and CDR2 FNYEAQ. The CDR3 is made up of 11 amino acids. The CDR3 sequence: CASSLAGEQYF. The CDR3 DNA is TGTGCCAGCAGCTTAGCTGGGGAGCAGTACTTC.

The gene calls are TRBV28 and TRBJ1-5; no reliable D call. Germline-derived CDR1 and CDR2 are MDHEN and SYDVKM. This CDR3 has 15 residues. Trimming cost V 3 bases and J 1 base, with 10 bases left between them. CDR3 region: CASSFRGASNQPQHF. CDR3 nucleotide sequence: TGTGCCAGCAGTTTTCGAGGCGCAAGCAATCAGCCCCAGCATTTT.

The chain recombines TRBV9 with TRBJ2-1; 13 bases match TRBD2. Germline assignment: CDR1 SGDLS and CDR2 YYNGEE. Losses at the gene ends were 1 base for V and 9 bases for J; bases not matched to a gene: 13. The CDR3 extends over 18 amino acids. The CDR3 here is CASSVRAGTSGTKGEQFF. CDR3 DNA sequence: TGTGCCAGCAGCGTACGGGCCGGGACTAGCGGGACGAAGGGTGAGCAGTTCTTC.

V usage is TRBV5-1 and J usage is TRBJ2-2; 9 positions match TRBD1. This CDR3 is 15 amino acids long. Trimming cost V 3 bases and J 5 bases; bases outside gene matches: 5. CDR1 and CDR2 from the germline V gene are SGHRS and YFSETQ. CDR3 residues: CASSSYRGRTGELFF. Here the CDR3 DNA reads TGCGCCAGCAGCTCGTACAGGGGGCGTACCGGGGAGCTGTTTTTT. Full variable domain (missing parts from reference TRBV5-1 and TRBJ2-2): KAGVTQTPRYLIKTRGQQVTLSCSPISGHRSVSWYQQTPGQGLQFLFEYFSETQRNKGNFPGRFSGRQFSNSRSEMNVSTLELGDSALYLCASSSYRGRTGELFFGEGSRLTVL.

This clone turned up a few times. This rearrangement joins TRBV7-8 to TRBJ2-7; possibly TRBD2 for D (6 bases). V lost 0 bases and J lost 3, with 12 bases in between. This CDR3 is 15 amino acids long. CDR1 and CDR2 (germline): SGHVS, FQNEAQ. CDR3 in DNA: TGTGCCAGCAGCTTAGCGAGGAGGGGAGGCTACGAGCAGTACTTC. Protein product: CASSLARRGGYEQYF.

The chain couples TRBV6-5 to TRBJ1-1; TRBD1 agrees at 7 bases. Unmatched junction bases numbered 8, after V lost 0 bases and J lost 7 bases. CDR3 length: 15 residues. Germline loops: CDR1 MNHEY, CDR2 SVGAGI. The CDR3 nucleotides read TGTGCCAGCAGTTACTCAACCGGGACAGAACATGAAGCTTTCTTT. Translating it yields CASSYSTGTEHEAFF.

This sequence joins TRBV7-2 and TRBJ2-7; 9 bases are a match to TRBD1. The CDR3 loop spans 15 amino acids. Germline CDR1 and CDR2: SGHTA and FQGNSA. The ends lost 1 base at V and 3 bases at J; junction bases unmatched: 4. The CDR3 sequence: CASSLGDRAVYEQYF. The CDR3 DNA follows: TGTGCCAGCAGCTTAGGGGACAGGGCCGTCTACGAGCAGTACTTC.

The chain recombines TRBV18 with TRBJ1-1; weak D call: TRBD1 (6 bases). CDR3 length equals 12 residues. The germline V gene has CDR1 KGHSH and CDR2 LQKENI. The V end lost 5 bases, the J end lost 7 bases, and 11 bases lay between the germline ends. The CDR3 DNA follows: TGTGCCAGCTCAACAAAGGGGGTTGAAGCTTTCTTT. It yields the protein CASSTKGVEAFF.

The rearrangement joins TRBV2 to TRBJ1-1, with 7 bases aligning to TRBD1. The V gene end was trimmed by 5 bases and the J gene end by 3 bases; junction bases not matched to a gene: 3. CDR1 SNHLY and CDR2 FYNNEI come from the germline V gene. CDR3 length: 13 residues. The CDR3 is CASSRQGHTEAFF. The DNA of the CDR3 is TGTGCCAGCAGTCGACAGGGACACACTGAAGCTTTCTTT.

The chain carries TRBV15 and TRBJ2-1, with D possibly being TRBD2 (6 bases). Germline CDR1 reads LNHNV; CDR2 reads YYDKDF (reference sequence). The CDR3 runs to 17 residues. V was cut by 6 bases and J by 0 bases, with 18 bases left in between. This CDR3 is CATRGLAGKGSYNEQFF. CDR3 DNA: TGTGCCACCAGGGGGCTTGCGGGGAAGGGCTCCTACAATGAGCAGTTCTTC. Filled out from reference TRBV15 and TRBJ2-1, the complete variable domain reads DAMVIQNPRYQVTQFGKPVTLSCSQTLNHNVMYWYQQKSSQAPKLLFHYYDKDFNNEADTPDNFQSRRPNTSFCFLDIRSPGLGDTAMYLCATRGLAGKGSYNEQFFGPGTRLTVL.

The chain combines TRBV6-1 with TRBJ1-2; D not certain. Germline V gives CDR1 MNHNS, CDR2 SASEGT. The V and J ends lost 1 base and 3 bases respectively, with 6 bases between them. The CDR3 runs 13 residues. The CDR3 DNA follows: TGTGCCAGCAGTGAAGAAGGACACTATGGCTACACCTTC. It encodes CASSEEGHYGYTF.

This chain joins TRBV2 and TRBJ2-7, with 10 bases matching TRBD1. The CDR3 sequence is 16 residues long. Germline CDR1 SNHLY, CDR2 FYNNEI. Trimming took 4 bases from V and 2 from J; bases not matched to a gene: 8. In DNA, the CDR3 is TGTGCCAGCAGTGGACGGCCGGGACAGGGGCCCTACGAGCAGTACTTC. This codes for CASSGRPGQGPYEQYF. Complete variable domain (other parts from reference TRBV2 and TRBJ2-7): EPEVTQTPSHQVTQMGQEVILRCVPISNHLYFYWYRQILGQKVEFLVSFYNNEISEKSEIFDDQFSVERPDGSNFTLKIRSTKLEDSAMYFCASSGRPGQGPYEQYFGPGTRLTVT.

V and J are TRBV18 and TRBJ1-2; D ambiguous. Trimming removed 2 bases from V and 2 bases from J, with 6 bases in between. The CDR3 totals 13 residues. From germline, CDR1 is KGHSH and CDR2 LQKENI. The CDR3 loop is CASSPTPNYGYTF. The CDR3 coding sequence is TGTGCCAGCTCACCAACACCAAACTATGGCTACACCTTC.

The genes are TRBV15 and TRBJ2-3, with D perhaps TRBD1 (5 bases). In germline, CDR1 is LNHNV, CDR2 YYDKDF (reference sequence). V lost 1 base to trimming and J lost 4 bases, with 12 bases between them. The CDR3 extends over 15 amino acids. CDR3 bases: TGTGCCACCAGCAGAGGGGCCATGGGGCCAGATACGCAGTATTTT. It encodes CATSRGAMGPDTQYF.

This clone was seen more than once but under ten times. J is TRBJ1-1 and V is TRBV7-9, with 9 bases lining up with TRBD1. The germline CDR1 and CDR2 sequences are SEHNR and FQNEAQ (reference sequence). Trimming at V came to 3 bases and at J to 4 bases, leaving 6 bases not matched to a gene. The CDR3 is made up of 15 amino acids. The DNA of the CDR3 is TGTGCCAGCAGCTTTTTACAGGGGGCTGGCACTGAAGCTTTCTTT. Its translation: CASSFLQGAGTEAFF.

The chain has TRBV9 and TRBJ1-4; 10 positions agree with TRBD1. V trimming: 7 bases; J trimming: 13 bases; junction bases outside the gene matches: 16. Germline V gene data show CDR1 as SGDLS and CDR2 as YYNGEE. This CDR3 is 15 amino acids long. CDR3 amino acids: CASGTGDAPMRGLFF. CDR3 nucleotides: TGTGCCAGCGGGACAGGGGATGCTCCGATGAGGGGACTGTTTTTT.

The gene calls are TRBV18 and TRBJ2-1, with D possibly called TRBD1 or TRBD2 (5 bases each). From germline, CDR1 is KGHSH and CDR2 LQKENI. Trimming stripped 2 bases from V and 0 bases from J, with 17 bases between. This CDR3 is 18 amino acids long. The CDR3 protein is CASSPFSGTESSYNEQFF. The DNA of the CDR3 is TGTGCCAGCTCACCATTCTCCGGGACGGAGAGCTCCTACAATGAGCAGTTCTTC.

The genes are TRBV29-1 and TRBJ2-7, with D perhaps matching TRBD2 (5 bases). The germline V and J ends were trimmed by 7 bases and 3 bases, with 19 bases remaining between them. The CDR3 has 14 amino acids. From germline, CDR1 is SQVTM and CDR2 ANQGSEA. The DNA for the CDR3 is TGCAGCGCGAGGGTTGGCAGCGCCAACTACGAGCAGTACTTC. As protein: CSARVGSANYEQYF.

CDR3 protein: CASNPSHLRTRSTEAFF. The CDR3 nucleotides read TGTGCCAGCAACCCCTCCCACCTCCGTACTCGAAGCACTGAAGCTTTCTTT. This chain links TRBV28 with TRBJ1-1; D gene unclear. CDR3 size: 17 residues. CDR1 and CDR2 (germline): MDHEN, SYDVKM. V lost 7 bases to trimming and J lost 4 bases, with 25 bases between them.

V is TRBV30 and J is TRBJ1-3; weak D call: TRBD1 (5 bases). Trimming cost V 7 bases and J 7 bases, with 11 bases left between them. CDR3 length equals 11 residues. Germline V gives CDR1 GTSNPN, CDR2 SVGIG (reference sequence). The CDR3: CASHRFNTIYF. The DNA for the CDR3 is TGTGCCTCCCACAGGTTCAACACCATATATTTT.